The TCR beta chain under discussion was sequenced for a study of OX40 agonist ivuxolimab in advanced cancers. The overall study: Partial response was recorded in three patients: one hepatocellular carcinoma and two cutaneous melanoma cases. The study, taken as a whole, reports: Both CD4+ and CD8+ T cell populations in blood had undergone clonal expansion by week 6 at 0.1 to 3.0 mg/kg. The mean number of expanded clones was higher in CD8+ T cells than in CD4+.

Clones were read by immunoSEQ multiplex PCR, and TCRdb kept only the in-frame ones, dropping some. The sample includes fewer than 90,000 clones, around 86% of them seen just once. This CDR3 comprises 18 residues. V trimming: 3 bases; J trimming: 0 bases; junction bases outside the gene matches: 12. Germline V CDR1 and CDR2: SGHRS, YFSETQ. Of note for this clone: Its antigen is as yet unknown.

This TCR was sampled from an adult with an advanced solid tumor such as melanoma, head and neck, liver or kidney cancer. The sample in question was CD4+ or CD8+ T cells sorted from blood, obtained in a trial of the OX40 agonist ivuxolimab. The V and J genes are TRBV5-1 and TRBJ1-3, with 7 bases lining up with TRBD1. The CDR3 protein is CASSWTPGQAISGNTIYF. The CDR3 DNA is TGCGCCAGCAGCTGGACCCCAGGACAGGCAATCTCTGGAAACACCATATATTTT.